This T cell receptor (beta chain) comes out of a study of Ad26.COV2.S vaccination and SARS-CoV-2 variants (dated by TCRdb to the early 2020s). Study-level background: Vaccine-arm donors were drawn from COV1001, a multicentre, randomized, double-blind, placebo-controlled phase I-IIa trial of Ad26.COV2.S in healthy adults. The TCR-sequenced set comprised around 30 samples: some 19 Ad26.COV2.S vaccine recipients, 5 placebo recipients and 8 SARS-CoV-2 convalescent individuals. Throughout the experiments and outcome assessment, investigators stayed blinded to trial group allocation. Participants in the trial were split at random into five groups of five each, receiving low-dose or high-dose Ad26.COV2.S once or twice, or else placebo on both occasions. Ad26.COV2.S was administered intramuscularly at a dose of 5x10^10 or 1x10^11 viral particles, either as one shot or as two shots given 56 days apart. TCRbeta repertoire sequencing was used to assess the specificity and breadth of SARS-CoV-2-reactive T cell receptors after Ad26.COV2.S vaccination.

Interpreted using the paper, the treatment or condition label stands for: around 19 received Ad26.COV2.S at low or high dose, single or two shots; about 5 received placebo; per-sample allocation not given. For vaccine and placebo recipients, the sequenced repertoires came from samples collected on day 63 after the first injection. Between 29 July and 7 August 2020, Cohort 1b enrolled around 24 adults aged 18-55 years at one site in Boston, USA. As a vaccine, Ad26.COV2.S was a replication-incompetent adenovirus type 26 vector that expressed a prefusion-stabilized SARS-CoV-2 spike protein derived from the original Wuhan strain. What the study reported, not specific to this receptor: The study was not powered to compare responses between vaccine doses or regimens. Compared with placebo recipients, Ad26.COV2.S recipients showed higher spike-specific TCR breadth (P = 0.0014). Substantial breadth of spike-specific CD8+ and CD4+ T cell responses was reported after vaccination. Vaccine and placebo recipients had comparable non-spike TCR breadth, which fits with the vaccine containing only spike. The authors noted that the TCR breadth and depth analyses may have underestimated total T cell responses.

The immunoSEQ Assay was the method used to sequence TCRbeta CDR3 regions. After extraction, genomic DNA underwent amplification by bias-controlled multiplex PCR, followed by high-throughput sequencing. In the authors' own workflow: To quantify the absolute abundance of every unique TCRbeta CDR3 region, sequences were collapsed and filtered. Usable DNA was measured by amplifying reference genes present in all nucleated cells, and TCRbeta template counts were normalized to that usable DNA to estimate T cell fraction. Repertoire TCRs were annotated as SARS-CoV-2-specific by exact matching of V gene, CDR3 amino acid sequence and J gene to a known reactive TCR set. MIRA supplied the reference SARS-CoV-2 TCR set, which was filtered for enrichment in COVID-19-positive ImmuneCODE repertoires so that public or cross-reactive TCRs were removed. Drawing on the MIRA antigens, annotated TCRs were analysed further at the level of specific ORF or position within ORF. Breadth was defined as annotated unique rearrangements over total unique productive rearrangements; depth was the summed frequency of those rearrangements. Two-sided Wilcoxon rank-sum tests were used to compare TCR breadth between groups. TCRdb mirrors the immuneACCESS table, restricted to in-frame sequences. Some clones are absent from its copies; in checked studies, under half trace to an unresolved V gene, and the reason for the others is unknown. The V and J calls and clone size were taken over from that table, and D and trimming were inferred from the DNA. This sample holds about 350,000 clones; about 88% were observed only once. The top ten clonotypes cover 6.4% of the sample.

After removal of 7 bases from V and 3 bases from J, the junction retains 7 bases not matched to a gene. The CDR3 has 16 amino acids, counting the end cysteine and phenylalanine. Just the 48-base CDR3 DNA is kept, in frame starting at base 1. Based on the germline V gene (reference sequence), the CDR1 and CDR2 sequences are MNHEY and SMNVEV. Concerning this clone itself: What antigen it recognizes has not been identified. There are no base qualities to consult, and no much larger clone falls within one base.

The sequences come from peripheral blood, collected in a trial of Ad26.COV2.S vaccine versus placebo. The TCR sequence derives from a person between 18 and 65 years old who received the Ad26.COV2.S COVID-19 vaccine or a placebo. The chain is encoded by TRBV27 joined to TRBJ2-7, with 15 bases matching TRBD2. CDR3 sequence: CASTGTSGRPGYEQYF. The DNA is as follows: TGTGCCAGCACCGGGACTAGCGGGAGGCCCGGCTACGAGCAGTACTTC.